Following are 25 T cell receptor beta chains from one sample sequenced in a study of shared clonotypes between healthy human individuals. Some clones are missing from TCRdb's copy, which holds only in-frame ones; the method was immunoSEQ multiplex PCR. The data show approximately 340,000 clones, around 72% seen once. The sequenced sample was memory CD4+ T cells sorted from blood. Specified subset: CD45RA-negative fraction. These receptor sequences come from a man under 40 in good health.

V and J are TRBV9 and TRBJ2-5; 11 bases are a match to TRBD2. This CDR3 has 15 amino acids. V lost 4 bases to trimming and J lost 1 base; unmatched junction nucleotides: 3. Germline assignment: CDR1 SGDLS and CDR2 YYNGEE. CDR3 protein: CASSLLAGGQETQYF. CDR3 in DNA: TGTGCCAGCAGCCTGCTAGCGGGGGGCCAAGAGACCCAGTACTTC.

This chain joins TRBV6-5 and TRBJ1-2, with a weak D call TRBD1 (6 bases). Germline V gene sequence: CDR1 MNHEY, CDR2 SVGAGI. The ends were cut back, 6 bases at V and 7 bases at J, with 21 bases in the middle. The CDR3 spans 15 residues. CDR3 region: CASRKGGGAMGGYTF. The CDR3 DNA sequence: TGTGCCAGCAGAAAAGGAGGGGGGGCTATGGGTGGCTACACCTTC.

The genes are TRBV7-9 and TRBJ2-5; no firm D call. Trimming removed 1 base from V and 1 base from J, with 7 bases in between. In germline, CDR1 is SEHNR, CDR2 FQNEAQ (reference sequence). This CDR3 comprises 14 residues. CDR3 residues: CASSLEGSQETQYF. The DNA of the CDR3 is TGTGCCAGCAGCTTAGAGGGTTCCCAAGAGACCCAGTACTTC.

The V gene is TRBV28, the J gene TRBJ2-7; D might be TRBD1 (6 bases). Deletions cut 4 bases from V and 3 bases from J, with 16 bases between. This CDR3 contains 15 residues. Per germline, CDR1 MDHEN and CDR2 SYDVKM. The CDR3 sequence is CASSSLSRTVYEQYF. DNA for the CDR3: TGTGCCAGCAGTTCACTATCTAGGACAGTCTACGAGCAGTACTTC.

This clone was found a few times. The chain joins TRBV30 to TRBJ2-7; TRBD2 agrees at 7 bases. With V trimmed by 0 bases and J by 4 bases, 9 bases remained unmatched. The CDR3 loop spans 15 amino acids. The germline V gene has CDR1 GTSNPN and CDR2 SVGIG (reference sequence). In DNA form, the CDR3 reads TGTGCCTGGAGTGTGGGGGAGGGCCTCTTTTACGAGCAGTACTTC. Residues: CAWSVGEGLFYEQYF. Combining the CDR3 with reference TRBV30 and TRBJ2-7 gives the whole variable domain SQTIHQWPATLVQPVGSPLSLECTVEGTSNPNLYWYRQAAGRGLQLLFYSVGIGQISSEVPQNLSASRPQDRQFILSSKKLLLSDSGFYLCAWSVGEGLFYEQYFGPGTRLTVT.

The chain uses TRBV6-4 and TRBJ2-6; perhaps TRBD2 as D (6 bases). Germline assignment: CDR1 MRHNA and CDR2 SNTAGT. The CDR3 consists of 15 residues. V was clipped by 2 bases and J by 4 bases, with 9 bases between them. CDR3 residues: CASSDEAGGANVLTF. CDR3 nucleotides: TGTGCCAGCAGTGACGAGGCGGGAGGGGCCAACGTCCTGACTTTC.

The J gene is TRBJ2-7, the V gene TRBV18; D unclear. The CDR3 runs 14 residues. V lost 0 bases, J lost 2 bases, and 8 bases lay in between. CDR1 is KGHSH, CDR2 LQKENI, per germline. Here the CDR3 reads CASSPPRWPYEQYF. The CDR3 nucleotides read TGTGCCAGCTCACCACCGCGGTGGCCCTACGAGCAGTACTTC.

The V gene is TRBV5-4, the J gene TRBJ2-5; 14 bases are shared with TRBD2. Looked up from germline, CDR1 is SGHNT and CDR2 is YYREEE (reference sequence). CDR3 length equals 15 residues. Trimming removed 2 bases from V and 7 bases from J; junction bases left unmatched: 4. This CDR3 is CASSFGTSGSPTQYF. CDR3 DNA sequence: TGTGCCAGCAGCTTCGGGACTAGCGGGAGTCCGACCCAGTACTTC. Supplemented by reference TRBV5-4 and TRBJ2-5, the full variable domain reads ETGVTQSPTHLIKTRGQQVTLRCSSQSGHNTVSWYQQALGQGPQFIFQYYREEENGRGNFPPRFSGLQFPNYSSELNVNALELDDSALYLCASSFGTSGSPTQYFGPGTRLLVL.

The chain carries TRBV9 and TRBJ2-1; D may match TRBD1 or TRBD2 (5 bases each). V lost 0 bases and J lost 7, with 14 bases in between. Germline-derived CDR1 and CDR2 are SGDLS and YYNGEE. The CDR3 is 15 residues long. As DNA, the CDR3 is TGTGCCAGCAGCGTAGCTCCGGGACCCCCGAATGAGCAGTTCTTC. Residues: CASSVAPGPPNEQFF. Filled out from reference TRBV9 and TRBJ2-1, the complete variable domain reads DSGVTQTPKHLITATGQRVTLRCSPRSGDLSVYWYQQSLDQGLQFLIQYYNGEERAKGNILERFSAQQFPDLHSELNLSSLELGDSALYFCASSVAPGPPNEQFFGPGTRLTVL.

The chain couples TRBV11-3 to TRBJ2-1; D not resolved. This CDR3 region has 11 residues. The V and J ends lost 3 bases and 8 bases respectively, with 5 bases between them. Germline loops: CDR1 SGHNT, CDR2 YENEEA. The CDR3: CASSFGDEQFF. CDR3 sequence (DNA): TGTGCCAGCAGCTTTGGGGATGAGCAGTTCTTC.

The chain recombines TRBV28 with TRBJ1-1, with D possibly matching TRBD1 (5 bases). The V gene's germline CDR1 is MDHEN and CDR2 SYDVKM. This CDR3 region has 16 residues. The V end was cut by 6 bases, the J end by 3 bases, with 20 bases between. The CDR3, as DNA: TGTGCCAGCAGCCTAAGGGGTATGGCGGGGTACACTGAAGCTTTCTTT. This codes for CASSLRGMAGYTEAFF.

The gene calls are TRBV5-1 and TRBJ1-4; no clear D. V was pared by 1 base and J by 7 bases, with 5 bases between. The CDR3 has 12 residues. Germline V CDR1 and CDR2: SGHRS, YFSETQ. The CDR3 DNA follows: TGCGCCAGCAGCTTGAATTCTGAAAAACTGTTTTTT. This encodes CASSLNSEKLFF. The whole variable domain, remainder taken from reference TRBV5-1 and TRBJ1-4, is KAGVTQTPRYLIKTRGQQVTLSCSPISGHRSVSWYQQTPGQGLQFLFEYFSETQRNKGNFPGRFSGRQFSNSRSEMNVSTLELGDSALYLCASSLNSEKLFFGSGTQLSVL.

The chain carries TRBV5-6 and TRBJ2-7; 9 nucleotides agree with TRBD2. CDR1 is SGHDT and CDR2 is YYEEEE in the germline V gene. Trimming took 3 bases from V and 4 from J; bases not matched to a gene: 14. CDR3 length: 17 amino acids. CDR3 loop: CASSSGTSREKRYEQYF. For the CDR3, the DNA is TGTGCCAGCAGCTCAGGGACTAGCAGAGAAAAGAGATACGAGCAGTACTTC.

V and J are TRBV11-2 and TRBJ2-6; no reliable D call. This CDR3 contains 17 residues. CDR1 is SGHAT and CDR2 is FQNNGV in the germline V gene. Between the trimmed V and J ends, which lost 4 bases and 1 base, there was a span of 14 bases. CDR3 protein: CASSSIASFSGANVLTF. The CDR3, as DNA: TGTGCCAGCAGCTCCATCGCGAGTTTTTCTGGGGCCAACGTCCTGACTTTC.

This clone was recorded a few times. The chain recombines TRBV7-8 with TRBJ2-5; 7 nucleotides line up with TRBD2. The germline CDR1 and CDR2 sequences are SGHVS and FQNEAQ. This CDR3 comprises 16 residues. V was clipped by 1 base and J by 5 bases; unmatched bases: 10. The CDR3 nucleotides are TGTGCCAGCAGCTTAGAGCCTAGCGGCTTTTGGGAGACCCAGTACTTC. This codes for CASSLEPSGFWETQYF.

This clone was counted ten times or more. This rearrangement joins TRBV6-1 to TRBJ2-2, with D unclear. The CDR3 sequence is 14 residues long. The germline V and J ends were trimmed by 7 bases and 6 bases, with 15 bases remaining between them. The germline V gene encodes CDR1 MNHNS and CDR2 SASEGT. CDR3 in amino acids: CASKKDLGPGELFF. The CDR3 nucleotides are TGTGCCAGCAAAAAAGACTTAGGTCCCGGGGAGCTGTTTTTT.

V gene TRBV28 combines with J gene TRBJ2-6, with 8 bases that match TRBD1. There are 17 residues in the CDR3. Trimming cost V 7 bases and J 0 bases; bases outside gene matches: 8. CDR1 and CDR2 (germline): MDHEN, SYDVKM. The chain's CDR3 is CASITGTGLSGANVLTF. The CDR3 DNA follows: TGTGCCAGCATCACCGGGACAGGCCTCTCTGGGGCCAACGTCCTGACTTTC.

On this clone: Other nucleotide sequences from this sample produce the same CDR3. The rearrangement links TRBV6-5 to TRBJ1-1; D gene ambiguous. Germline CDR1 reads MNHEY; CDR2 reads SVGAGI. Trimming cost V 0 bases and J 1 base, with 9 bases left between them. There are 15 residues in the CDR3. The CDR3 loop is CASSYSSHGNTEAFF. The CDR3 DNA sequence: TGTGCCAGCAGTTACTCGTCACACGGGAACACTGAAGCTTTCTTT.

This chain uses TRBV30 with TRBJ2-4; the D gene could be TRBD1 or TRBD2 (7 bases each). This CDR3 contains 14 residues. Trimming stripped 0 bases from V and 12 bases from J, with 18 bases between. The germline V gene encodes CDR1 GTSNPN and CDR2 SVGIG (reference sequence). For the CDR3, the DNA is TGTGCCTGGAGTGTACGGAGCGGGACAGACCCTCAGTACTTC. Protein: CAWSVRSGTDPQYF.

This clone was found once. This rearrangement joins TRBV5-1 to TRBJ2-3, with TRBD1 matching over 8 bases. V shed 4 bases and J 6 bases; nucleotides not matched to a gene: 13. This CDR3 has 16 amino acids. Germline V gives CDR1 SGHRS, CDR2 YFSETQ. CDR3 sequence (DNA): TGCGCCAGCAGCCCTGAACAGGGGGGAAGGAAGGATACGCAGTATTTT. Its protein is CASSPEQGGRKDTQYF.

This clone showed up many times. The V and J genes are TRBV2 and TRBJ1-6, with TRBD1 as a possible D gene (6 bases). Looked up from germline, CDR1 is SNHLY and CDR2 is FYNNEI. V was clipped by 8 bases and J by 5 bases, with 19 bases between them. This CDR3 has 16 amino acids. CDR3 loop: CASRQAPFRDNSPLHF. The CDR3 bases are TGTGCCAGCCGACAGGCTCCGTTTCGGGATAATTCACCCCTCCACTTT. Drawing the rest from reference TRBV2 and TRBJ1-6, the complete variable domain is EPEVTQTPSHQVTQMGQEVILRCVPISNHLYFYWYRQILGQKVEFLVSFYNNEISEKSEIFDDQFSVERPDGSNFTLKIRSTKLEDSAMYFCASRQAPFRDNSPLHFGNGTRLTVT.

The chain uses TRBV7-9 and TRBJ2-2; 9 bases map to TRBD1. Germline trimming cut 6 bases from V and 5 bases from J; bases unmatched to any gene: 7. This CDR3 contains 15 residues. Germline assignment: CDR1 SEHNR and CDR2 FQNEAQ (reference sequence). CDR3 nucleotide sequence: TGTGCCAGCAGTTGGACAGGGGCCGTAACCGGGGAGCTGTTTTTT. It yields the protein CASSWTGAVTGELFF.

V gene TRBV28 combines with J gene TRBJ1-4; 7 bases are a match to TRBD1. Per the germline V gene, CDR1 is MDHEN and CDR2 is SYDVKM. CDR3 length: 15 residues. The V segment lost 7 bases and the J segment 8 bases; nucleotides outside the gene matches: 13. CDR3 nucleotide sequence: TGTGCCAGCACGAAGCCCGGGACAGCCATCGAAAAACTGTTTTTT. This translates into CASTKPGTAIEKLFF. The whole variable domain, filled in from reference TRBV28 and TRBJ1-4, reads DVKVTQSSRYLVKRTGEKVFLECVQDMDHENMFWYRQDPGLGLRLIYFSYDVKMKEKGDIPEGYSVSREKKERFSLILESASTNQTSMYLCASTKPGTAIEKLFFGSGTQLSVL.

V usage is TRBV19 and J usage is TRBJ2-1, with 7 bases that match TRBD1. V lost 3 bases and J lost 5; bases outside the gene matches: 4. The CDR3 is 14 amino acids. Germline-derived CDR1 and CDR2 are LNHDA and SQIVND (reference sequence). In nucleotides, the CDR3 is TGTGCCAGTAGTATGACAGGGTATAACAATGAGCAGTTCTTC. Translation: CASSMTGYNNEQFF.

The V gene is TRBV5-6, the J gene TRBJ2-3; D is unresolved. V lost 1 base and J lost 10, with 7 bases in between. CDR3 length: 11 amino acids. Germline V gene sequence: CDR1 SGHDT, CDR2 YYEEEE. Here the CDR3 DNA reads TGTGCCAGCAGCTTGTTGGGTTCGCAGTATTTT. Translating it yields CASSLLGSQYF.